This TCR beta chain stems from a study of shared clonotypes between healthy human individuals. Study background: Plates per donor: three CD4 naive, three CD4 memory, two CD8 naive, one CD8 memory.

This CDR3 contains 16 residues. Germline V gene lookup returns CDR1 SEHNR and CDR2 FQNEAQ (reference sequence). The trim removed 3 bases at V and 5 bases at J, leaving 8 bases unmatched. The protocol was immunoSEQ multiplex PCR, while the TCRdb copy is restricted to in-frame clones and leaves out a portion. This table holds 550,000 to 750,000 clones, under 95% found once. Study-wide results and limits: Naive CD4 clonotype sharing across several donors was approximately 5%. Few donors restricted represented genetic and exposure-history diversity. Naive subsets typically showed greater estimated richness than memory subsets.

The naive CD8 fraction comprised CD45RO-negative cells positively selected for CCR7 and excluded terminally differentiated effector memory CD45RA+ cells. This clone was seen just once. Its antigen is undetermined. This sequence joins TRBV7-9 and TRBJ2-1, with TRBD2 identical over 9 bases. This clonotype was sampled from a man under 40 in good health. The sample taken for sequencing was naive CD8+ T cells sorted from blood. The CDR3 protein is CASSFPGLADNNEQFF. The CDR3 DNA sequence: TGTGCCAGCAGCTTCCCGGGACTAGCCGATAACAATGAGCAGTTCTTC.